Listed below are T cell receptor beta chains from one sample, sequenced in a study of graft-versus-host responses after intestinal transplantation. Clones were sequenced by immunoSEQ multiplex PCR, and TCRdb holds only the in-frame ones, with some missing. Among about 82,000 clones listed, about nine tenths were seen once. These receptors' antigens are unknown. Sequenced here: unstimulated CD4+ T cells sorted from spleen or lymph node cells, sampled before intestinal transplant. The receptors come from a human donor who received an intestinal transplant. CDR3s include the opening cysteine and the closing phenylalanine or tryptophan. D genes are given only for firm matches. Expanded clones get a size class; other rows say once, few or many, or leave the size out.

j_gene: TRBJ1-6
abundance: NA
d_gene: NA
v_gene: TRBV9
CDR3aa: CASNREGDSPLHF
CDR3nt: TGTGCCAGCAATCGAGAGGGAGATTCACCCCTCCACTTT

j_gene: TRBJ1-4
abundance: few
d_gene: NA
v_gene: TRBV6-5
CDR3aa: CASSFQLGGEKLFF
CDR3nt: TGTGCCAGCTCGTTTCAGCTAGGAGGTGAAAAACTGTTTTTT

j_gene: TRBJ1-1
abundance: NA
d_gene: NA
v_gene: TRBV7-2
CDR3aa: CASSLMGGNTEAFF
CDR3nt: TGTGCCAGCAGCTTAATGGGGGGGAACACTGAAGCTTTCTTT

j_gene: TRBJ1-5
abundance: NA
d_gene: NA
v_gene: TRBV18
CDR3aa: CASSPGLSNQPQHF
CDR3nt: TGTGCCAGCTCACCAGGGCTTAGCAATCAGCCCCAGCATTTT

j_gene: TRBJ2-3
abundance: NA
d_gene: NA
v_gene: TRBV4-3
CDR3aa: CASSQLEGTDTQYF
CDR3nt: TGCGCCAGCAGCCAGCTCGAGGGCACAGATACGCAGTATTTT

j_gene: TRBJ1-2
abundance: once
d_gene: NA
v_gene: TRBV7-9
CDR3aa: CASSFAESYGYTF
CDR3nt: TGTGCCAGCAGTTTCGCGGAGTCCTATGGCTACACCTTC

j_gene: TRBJ2-7
abundance: NA
d_gene: TRBD2
v_gene: TRBV7-2
CDR3aa: CASSLASILAGGSYEQYF
CDR3nt: TGTGCCAGCAGCTTAGCCTCGATACTAGCGGGGGGCTCCTACGAGCAGTACTTC

j_gene: TRBJ1-2
abundance: once
d_gene: TRBD1
v_gene: TRBV6-1
CDR3aa: CASSEIGTGGFAYTF
CDR3nt: TGTGCCAGCAGTGAAATTGGGACAGGGGGCTTTGCGTACACCTTC

j_gene: TRBJ1-6
abundance: NA
d_gene: NA
v_gene: TRBV7-5
CDR3aa: CVRSSKSRGWDNSPLHF
CDR3nt: TGTGTCAGAAGCTCCAAATCCAGGGGATGGGATAATTCACCCCTCCACTTT

j_gene: TRBJ1-4
abundance: NA
d_gene: TRBD1
v_gene: TRBV29-1
CDR3aa: CSANRGRGEKLFF
CDR3nt: TGCAGCGCCAACAGGGGAAGGGGTGAAAAACTGTTTTTT

j_gene: TRBJ1-1
abundance: few
d_gene: TRBD1
v_gene: TRBV5-1
CDR3aa: CASKGQMNTEAFF
CDR3nt: TGCGCCAGCAAGGGACAGATGAACACTGAAGCTTTCTTT

j_gene: TRBJ2-7
abundance: NA
d_gene: TRBD1
v_gene: TRBV2
CDR3aa: CASSGRTGLGEQYF
CDR3nt: TGTGCCAGCAGTGGTCGGACAGGGCTCGGCGAGCAGTACTTC